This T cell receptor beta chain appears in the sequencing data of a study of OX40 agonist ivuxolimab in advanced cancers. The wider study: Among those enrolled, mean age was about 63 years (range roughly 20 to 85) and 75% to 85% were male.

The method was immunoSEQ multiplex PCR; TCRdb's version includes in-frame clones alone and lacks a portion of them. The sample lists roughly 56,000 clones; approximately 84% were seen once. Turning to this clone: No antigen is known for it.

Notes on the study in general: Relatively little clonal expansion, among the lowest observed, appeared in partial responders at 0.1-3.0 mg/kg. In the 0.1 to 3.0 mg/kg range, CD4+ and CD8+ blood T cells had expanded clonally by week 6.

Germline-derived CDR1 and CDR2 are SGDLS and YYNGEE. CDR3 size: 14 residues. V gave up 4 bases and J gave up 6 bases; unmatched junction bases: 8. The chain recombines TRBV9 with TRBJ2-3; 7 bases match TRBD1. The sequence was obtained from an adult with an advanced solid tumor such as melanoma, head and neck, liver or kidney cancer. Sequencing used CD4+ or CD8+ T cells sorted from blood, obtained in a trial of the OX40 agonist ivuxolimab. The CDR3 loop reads CASSSHRGMDTQYF. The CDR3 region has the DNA TGTGCCAGCAGCTCACACAGGGGTATGGATACGCAGTATTTT.